One and the same sample provided the 12 T cell receptor beta chains below, sequenced in a study of T cells after somatic rescue of genetic block. Data came from immunoSEQ multiplex PCR; TCRdb stores just in-frame clones and leaves some out. The data contain tens of thousands of clones, just over 90% of them singletons. The sample consisted of peripheral blood mononuclear cells (PBMCs). These receptors all come from a man aged 30 to 45.

This rearrangement joins TRBV9 to TRBJ2-5; 7 bases are a match to TRBD2. Germline CDR1 is SGDLS and CDR2 is YYNGEE. With 0 bases clipped from V and 5 bases from J, the junction kept 4 bases outside the gene matches. The CDR3 runs to 14 residues. The CDR3 reads CASSVEPGGETQYF. For the CDR3, the DNA is TGTGCCAGCAGCGTAGAACCCGGGGGGGAGACCCAGTACTTC.

Notes on this clone: This CDR3 is also generated by other DNA sequences in the sample. The V gene is TRBV5-1, the J gene TRBJ2-7; maybe TRBD1 (6 bases). The CDR3 totals 14 residues. The germline V and J ends were trimmed by 2 bases and 2 bases, with 11 bases remaining between them. Germline CDR1 is SGHRS and CDR2 is YFSETQ. CDR3: CASSFAGATYEQYF. CDR3 DNA: TGCGCCAGCAGCTTTGCAGGGGCTACCTACGAGCAGTACTTC. Filled out from reference TRBV5-1 and TRBJ2-7, the complete variable domain reads KAGVTQTPRYLIKTRGQQVTLSCSPISGHRSVSWYQQTPGQGLQFLFEYFSETQRNKGNFPGRFSGRQFSNSRSEMNVSTLELGDSALYLCASSFAGATYEQYFGPGTRLTVT.

The chain combines TRBV19 with TRBJ2-3; D is ambiguous. V was trimmed by 5 bases and J by 1 base, leaving 16 bases between them. CDR1 is LNHDA, CDR2 SQIVND, per germline (reference sequence). This CDR3 contains 16 residues. CDR3 nucleotides: TGTGCCAGTAGTCTTGGATTTTTAAGTGGCACAGATACGCAGTATTTT. It yields the protein CASSLGFLSGTDTQYF.

The chain is built from TRBV27 and TRBJ1-5; D ambiguous. Germline CDR1 MNHEY, CDR2 SMNVEV (reference sequence). V gave up 6 bases and J gave up 2 bases, with 11 bases separating them. This CDR3 contains 14 residues. CDR3 bases: TGTGCCAGCAGGTCTAATGGAGGCAATCAGCCCCAGCATTTT. This translates into CASRSNGGNQPQHF.

CDR3 residues: CASRGVRGQSEAFF. The CDR3 DNA reads as TGTGCCAGCAGGGGGGTCAGGGGGCAAAGTGAAGCTTTCTTT. This chain joins TRBV2 and TRBJ1-1, with 8 bases lining up with TRBD1. V lost 6 bases, J lost 7 bases, and 10 bases stayed unmatched. Germline loops: CDR1 SNHLY, CDR2 FYNNEI. The CDR3 spans 14 residues.

The chain employs TRBV7-9 and TRBJ2-3, with D perhaps matching TRBD2 (5 bases). Trimming removed 0 bases at V and 0 bases at J, with 13 bases between. Germline CDR1 and CDR2: SEHNR and FQNEAQ (reference sequence). The CDR3 covers 17 residues. The DNA for the CDR3 is TGTGCCAGCAGCTTAGCGCGGGCGGCTACTAGCACAGATACGCAGTATTTT. It codes for CASSLARAATSTDTQYF.

The V and J genes are TRBV2 and TRBJ1-2; D call uncertain. Per the germline V gene, CDR1 is SNHLY and CDR2 is FYNNEI. This CDR3 is built from 12 residues. V was cut by 8 bases and J by 4 bases, with 11 bases left in between. The CDR3 DNA sequence: TGTGCCAGCGCAGCGCTTTCCTATGGCTACACCTTC. Its protein is CASAALSYGYTF.

The V call is TRBV19, the J call TRBJ1-2; D gene unclear. The CDR3 runs to 13 residues. Germline CDR1 reads LNHDA; CDR2 reads SQIVND (reference sequence). The V end was cut by 2 bases, the J end by 6 bases, with 10 bases between. CDR3 in DNA: TGTGCCAGTAGTATATCTGGGTTCAATGGCTACACCTTC. It translates to CASSISGFNGYTF.

The chain joins TRBV7-9 to TRBJ2-4; perhaps TRBD1 as D (5 bases). Trimming took off 4 bases at V and 0 bases at J, with 13 bases between the two ends. The CDR3 is made up of 16 amino acids. CDR1 is SEHNR and CDR2 is FQNEAQ in the germline V gene (reference sequence). CDR3 sequence: CASSSPRVTAKNIQYF. The CDR3 DNA is TGTGCCAGCAGCTCCCCCAGGGTAACAGCCAAAAACATTCAGTACTTC.

The genes are TRBV4-1 and TRBJ1-5; a possible D gene is TRBD1 (5 bases). Between the trimmed V and J ends, which lost 1 base and 1 base, there was a span of 11 bases. The CDR3 has 16 residues. Germline CDR1 MGHRA, CDR2 YSYEKL. CDR3 bases: TGCGCCAGCAGCCAAGCTTGGGGGGTAAGCAATCAGCCCCAGCATTTT. Translated: CASSQAWGVSNQPQHF.

The rearrangement links TRBV27 to TRBJ2-2; either TRBD1 or TRBD2 may supply D (6 bases each). CDR1 and CDR2 (germline): MNHEY, SMNVEV (reference sequence). The CDR3 loop spans 14 amino acids. The V and J ends lost 8 bases and 6 bases respectively, with 16 bases between them. The CDR3 loop reads CASAAGGMAGELFF. CDR3 coding DNA: TGTGCCAGCGCCGCCGGGGGCATGGCCGGGGAGCTGTTTTTT.

This clone occurred once. This chain joins TRBV9 and TRBJ2-3; D tentatively fits TRBD1 or TRBD2 (5 bases each). Germline lookup yields CDR1 SGDLS and CDR2 YYNGEE. V gave up 3 bases and J gave up 1 base, with 15 bases separating them. This CDR3 has 16 amino acids. DNA for the CDR3: TGTGCCAGCAGCGCCCACGGGGCTAGTGGCACAGATACGCAGTATTTT. Translation: CASSAHGASGTDTQYF.